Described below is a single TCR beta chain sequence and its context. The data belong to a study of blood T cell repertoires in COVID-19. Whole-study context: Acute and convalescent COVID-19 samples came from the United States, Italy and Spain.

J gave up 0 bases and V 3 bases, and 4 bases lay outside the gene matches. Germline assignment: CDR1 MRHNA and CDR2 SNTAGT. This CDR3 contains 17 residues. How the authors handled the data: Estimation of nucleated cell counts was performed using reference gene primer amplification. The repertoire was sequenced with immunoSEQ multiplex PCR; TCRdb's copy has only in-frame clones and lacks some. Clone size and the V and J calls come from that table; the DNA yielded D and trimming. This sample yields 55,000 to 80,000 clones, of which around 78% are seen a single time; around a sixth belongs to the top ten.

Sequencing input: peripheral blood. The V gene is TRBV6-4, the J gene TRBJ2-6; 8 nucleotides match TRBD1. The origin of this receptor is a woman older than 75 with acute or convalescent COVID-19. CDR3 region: CASSEGTGDSGANVLTF. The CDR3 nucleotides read TGTGCCAGCAGTGAAGGGACAGGAGACTCTGGGGCCAACGTCCTGACTTTC.